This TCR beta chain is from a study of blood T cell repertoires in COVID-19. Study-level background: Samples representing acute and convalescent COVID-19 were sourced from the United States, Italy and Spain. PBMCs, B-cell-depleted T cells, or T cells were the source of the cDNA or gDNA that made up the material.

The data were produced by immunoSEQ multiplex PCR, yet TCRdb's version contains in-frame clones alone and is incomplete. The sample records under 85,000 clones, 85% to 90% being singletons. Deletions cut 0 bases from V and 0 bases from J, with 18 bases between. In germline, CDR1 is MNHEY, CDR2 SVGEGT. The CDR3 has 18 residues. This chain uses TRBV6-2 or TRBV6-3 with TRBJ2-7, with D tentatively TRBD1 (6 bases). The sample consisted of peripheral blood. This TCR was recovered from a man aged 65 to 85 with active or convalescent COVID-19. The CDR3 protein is CASSYSSRGQSASYEQYF. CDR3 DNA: TGTGCCAGCAGTTACTCTTCCCGCGGACAGTCAGCCTCCTACGAGCAGTACTTC.